This TCR beta chain was sequenced during a study of shared clonotypes between healthy human individuals. The study separated CD4+ cells into CD45RA+ naive and CD45RA-negative memory subsets. A note on this clone: The same CDR3 arises from other DNA sequences in this sample as well.

The assay was immunoSEQ multiplex PCR, and TCRdb's table has in-frame clones only and misses some. This table holds about 2.3 million clones, around 90% found once. This TCR was sampled from a man between 18 and 35 years old in good health. Some clones in this sample may be carry-over from other donors' samples. Sample: naive CD4+ T cells from PBMCs. Subset meaning: CD45RA+ positively selected.

The CDR3 DNA reads as TGTGCCAGCAGCCCGACGAGTGAAAAACTGTTTTTT. Amino acids: CASSPTSEKLFF. The chain carries TRBV7-9 and TRBJ1-4; D not resolved. This CDR3 is 12 amino acids long. V was cut by 5 bases and J by 7 bases, with 8 bases left in between. Germline V gives CDR1 SEHNR, CDR2 FQNEAQ (reference sequence).